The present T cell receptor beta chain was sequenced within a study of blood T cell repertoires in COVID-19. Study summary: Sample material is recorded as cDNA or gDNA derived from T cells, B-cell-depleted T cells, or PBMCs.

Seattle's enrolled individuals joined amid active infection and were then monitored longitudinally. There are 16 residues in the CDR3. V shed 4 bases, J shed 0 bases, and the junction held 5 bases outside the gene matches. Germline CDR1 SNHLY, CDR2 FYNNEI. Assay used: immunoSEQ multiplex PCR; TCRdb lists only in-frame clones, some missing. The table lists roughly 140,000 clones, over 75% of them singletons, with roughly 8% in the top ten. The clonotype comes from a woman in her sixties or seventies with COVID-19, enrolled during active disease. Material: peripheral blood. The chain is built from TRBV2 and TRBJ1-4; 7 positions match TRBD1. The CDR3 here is CASSGDSYATNEKLFF. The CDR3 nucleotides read TGTGCCAGCAGTGGGGACAGCTACGCAACTAATGAAAAACTGTTTTTT.